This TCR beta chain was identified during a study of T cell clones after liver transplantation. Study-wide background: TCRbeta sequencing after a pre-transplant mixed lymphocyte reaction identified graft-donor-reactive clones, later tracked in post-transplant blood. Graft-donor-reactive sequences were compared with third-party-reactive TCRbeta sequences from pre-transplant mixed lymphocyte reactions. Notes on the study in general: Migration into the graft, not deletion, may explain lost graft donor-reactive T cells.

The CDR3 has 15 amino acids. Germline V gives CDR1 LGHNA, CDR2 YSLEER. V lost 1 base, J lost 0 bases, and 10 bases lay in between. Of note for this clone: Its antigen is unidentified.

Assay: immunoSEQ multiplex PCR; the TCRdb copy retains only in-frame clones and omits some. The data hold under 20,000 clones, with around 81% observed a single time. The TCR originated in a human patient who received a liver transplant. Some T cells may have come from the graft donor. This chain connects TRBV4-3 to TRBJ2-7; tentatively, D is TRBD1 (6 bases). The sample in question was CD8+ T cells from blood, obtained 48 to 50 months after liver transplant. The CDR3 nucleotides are TGCGCCAGCAGCCAAGTTCAGGGGAGCTCCTACGAGCAGTACTTC. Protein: CASSQVQGSSYEQYF.